These T cell receptor beta chains were read from a single sample in a study of cytomegalovirus exposure and HLA in healthy donors. Only in-frame clones appear in the TCRdb table, and some are missing; sequencing was by immunoSEQ multiplex PCR. Of about 190,000 clones listed, 81% are singletons. Sequenced: PBMCs. The receptors were gathered from a man aged 50-60 years in good health and CMV-seronegative. Both conserved end residues are part of each CDR3. The D gene is left open where the match is weak. Clone size is stated in some rows and not others, as once, few, many or a class when expanded.

>TRBJ2-5|14|TRBV19|.|.
TGTGCCAGTAGTACCCTGGGGGGACAAGAGACCCAGTACTTC
CASSTLGGQETQYF
>TRBJ2-1|16|TRBV6-5|.|.
TGTGCCAGCAGTTACTTGCAGGGCCTCTCCTACAATGAGCAGTTCTTC
CASSYLQGLSYNEQFF
>TRBJ2-7|18|TRBV7-8|.|.
TGTGCCAGCAGCCCGAACCCGACCACAGGCCATTCCAACTCCGAGCAGTACTTC
CASSPNPTTGHSNSEQYF
>TRBJ2-7|12|TRBV6-5|.|.
TGTGCCAGCAGTTACGGACAGTACGAGCAGTACTTC
CASSYGQYEQYF
>TRBJ1-1|12|TRBV2|.|.
TGTGCCAGCAGTAGCATGAACACTGAAGCTTTCTTT
CASSSMNTEAFF
>TRBJ2-1|12|TRBV2|.|.
TGTGCCAGCACCGTTGACGGGAATGAGCAGTTCTTC
CASTVDGNEQFF
>TRBJ1-1|15|TRBV4-2|TRBD1|.
TGTGCCAGCAGCCTAGAGACAGGGATAAACACTGAAGCTTTCTTT
CASSLETGINTEAFF
>TRBJ2-5|14|TRBV5-1|.|.
TGCGCCAGCAGCTTAAACGTGAGACAAGAGACCCAGTACTTC
CASSLNVRQETQYF
>TRBJ2-5|16|TRBV5-5|TRBD2|.
TGTGCCAGCAGCTTGTCGACTAGCGGGGGCCAAGAGACCCAGTACTTC
CASSLSTSGGQETQYF
>TRBJ2-1|13|TRBV2|TRBD1|once
TGTGCCAGCAAGGCAGGGGGATGGAATGAGCAGTTCTTC
CASKAGGWNEQFF
>TRBJ1-1|13|TRBV2|.|.
TGTGCCAGCAGCGCCCAGGGAAACACTGAAGCTTTCTTT
CASSAQGNTEAFF
>TRBJ1-1|13|TRBV7-3|.|.
TGTGCCAGCAGCCGGGTAGTTAACACTGAAGCTTTCTTT
CASSRVVNTEAFF
>TRBJ1-2|13|TRBV14|TRBD1|.
TGTGCCAGCAGCCAAAACACAGGGGTTGGCTACACCTTC
CASSQNTGVGYTF
>TRBJ1-2|14|TRBV6-5|.|.
TGTGCCAGCAGTTACGCCGGGACACCTTATGGCTACACCTTC
CASSYAGTPYGYTF
>TRBJ2-6|13|TRBV27|.|.
TGTGCCATCGGAGTCTCTGGGGCCAACGTCCTGACTTTC
CAIGVSGANVLTF
>TRBJ2-2|15|TRBV6-5|TRBD2|few
TGTGCCAGCAGCCCCGGGACTACGAACACCGGGGAGCTGTTTTTT
CASSPGTTNTGELFF